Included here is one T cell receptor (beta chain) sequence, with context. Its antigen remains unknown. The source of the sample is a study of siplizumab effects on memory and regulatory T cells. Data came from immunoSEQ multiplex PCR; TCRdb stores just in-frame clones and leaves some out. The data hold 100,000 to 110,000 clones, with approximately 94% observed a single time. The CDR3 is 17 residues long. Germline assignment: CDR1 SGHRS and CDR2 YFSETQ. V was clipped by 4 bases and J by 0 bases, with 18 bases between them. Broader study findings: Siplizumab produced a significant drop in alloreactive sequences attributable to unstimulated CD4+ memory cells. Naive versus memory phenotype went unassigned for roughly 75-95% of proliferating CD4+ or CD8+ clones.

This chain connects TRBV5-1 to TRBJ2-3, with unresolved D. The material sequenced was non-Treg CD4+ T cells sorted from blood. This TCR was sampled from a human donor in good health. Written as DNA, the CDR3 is TGCGCCAGCAGCCCCCGGTGGGCGAGCGTAAGCACAGATACGCAGTATTTT. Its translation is CASSPRWASVSTDTQYF.